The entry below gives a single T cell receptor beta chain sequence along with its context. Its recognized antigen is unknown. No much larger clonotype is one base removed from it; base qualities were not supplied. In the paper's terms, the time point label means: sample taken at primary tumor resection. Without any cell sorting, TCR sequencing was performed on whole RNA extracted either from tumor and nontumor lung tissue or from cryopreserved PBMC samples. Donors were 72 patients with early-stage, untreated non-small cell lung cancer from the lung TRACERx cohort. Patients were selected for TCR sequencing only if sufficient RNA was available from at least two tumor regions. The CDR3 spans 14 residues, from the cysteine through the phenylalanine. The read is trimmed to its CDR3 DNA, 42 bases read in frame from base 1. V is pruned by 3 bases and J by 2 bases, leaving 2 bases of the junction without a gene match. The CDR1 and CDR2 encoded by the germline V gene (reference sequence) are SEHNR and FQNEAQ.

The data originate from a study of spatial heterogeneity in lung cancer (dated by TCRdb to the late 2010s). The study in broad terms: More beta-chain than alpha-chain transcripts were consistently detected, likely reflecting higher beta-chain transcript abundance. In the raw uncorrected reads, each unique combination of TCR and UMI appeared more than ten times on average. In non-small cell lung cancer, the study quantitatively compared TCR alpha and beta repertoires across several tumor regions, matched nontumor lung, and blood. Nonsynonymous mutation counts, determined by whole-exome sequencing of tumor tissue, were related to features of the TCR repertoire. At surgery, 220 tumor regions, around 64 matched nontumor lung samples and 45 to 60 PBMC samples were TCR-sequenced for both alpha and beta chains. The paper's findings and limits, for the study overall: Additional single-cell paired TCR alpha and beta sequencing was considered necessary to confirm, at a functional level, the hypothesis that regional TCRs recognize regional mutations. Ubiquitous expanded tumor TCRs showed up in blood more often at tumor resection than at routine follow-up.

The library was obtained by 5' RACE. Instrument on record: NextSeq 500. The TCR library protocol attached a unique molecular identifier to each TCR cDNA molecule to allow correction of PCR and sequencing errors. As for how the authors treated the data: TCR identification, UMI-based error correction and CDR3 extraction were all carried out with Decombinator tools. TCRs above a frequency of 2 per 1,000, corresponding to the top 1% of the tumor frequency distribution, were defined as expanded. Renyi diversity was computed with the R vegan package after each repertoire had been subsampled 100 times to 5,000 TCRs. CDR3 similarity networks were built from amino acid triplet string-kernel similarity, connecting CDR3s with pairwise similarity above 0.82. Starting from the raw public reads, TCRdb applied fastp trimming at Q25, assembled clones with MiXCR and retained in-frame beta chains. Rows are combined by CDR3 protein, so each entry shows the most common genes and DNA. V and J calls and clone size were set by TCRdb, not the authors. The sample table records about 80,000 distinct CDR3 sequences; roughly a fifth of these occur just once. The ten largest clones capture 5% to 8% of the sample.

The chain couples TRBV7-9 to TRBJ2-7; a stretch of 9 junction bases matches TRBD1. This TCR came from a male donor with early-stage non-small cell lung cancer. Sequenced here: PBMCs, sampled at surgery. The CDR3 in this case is CASSFGTGTYEQYF. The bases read TGTGCCAGCAGCTTCGGGACAGGGACCTACGAGCAGTACTTC.